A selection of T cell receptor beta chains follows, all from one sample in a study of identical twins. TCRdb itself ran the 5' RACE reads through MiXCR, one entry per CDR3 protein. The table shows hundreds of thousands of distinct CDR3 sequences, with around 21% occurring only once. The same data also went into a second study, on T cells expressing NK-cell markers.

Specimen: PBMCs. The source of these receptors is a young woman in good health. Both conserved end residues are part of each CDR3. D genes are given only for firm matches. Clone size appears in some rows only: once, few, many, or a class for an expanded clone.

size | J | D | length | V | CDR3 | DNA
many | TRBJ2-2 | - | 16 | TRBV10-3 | CAISAYRDPNTGELFF | TGTGCCATCAGTGCCTACAGGGACCCGAACACCGGGGAGCTGTTTTTT
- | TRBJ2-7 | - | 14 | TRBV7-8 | CASSLTRVLHEQYF | TGTGCCAGCAGCTTAACCAGGGTGCTCCACGAGCAGTACTTC
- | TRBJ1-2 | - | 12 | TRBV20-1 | CSATHPYYGYTF | TGCAGTGCTACGCACCCTTACTATGGCTACACCTTC
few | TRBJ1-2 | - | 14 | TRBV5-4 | CASSSQDIGYGYTF | TGTGCCAGCAGCTCTCAGGATATCGGCTATGGCTACACCTTC
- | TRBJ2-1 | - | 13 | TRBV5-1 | CASSRLEYNEQFF | TGCGCCAGCAGCCGACTAGAGTACAATGAGCAGTTCTTC
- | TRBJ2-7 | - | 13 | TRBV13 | CASSKGGAREQYF | TGTGCCAGCAGCAAAGGGGGGGCGAGGGAGCAGTACTTC
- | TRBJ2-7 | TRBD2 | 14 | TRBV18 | CASSPPERDYEQYF | TGTGCCAGCTCACCACCCGAGCGGGACTACGAGCAGTACTTC
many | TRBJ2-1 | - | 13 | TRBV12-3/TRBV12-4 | CASSFGLYNEQFF | TGTGCCAGCAGTTTCGGACTGTACAATGAGCAGTTCTTC
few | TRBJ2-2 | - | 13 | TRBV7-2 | CASSLQLSGELFF | TGTGCCAGCAGCCTCCAGCTTTCCGGGGAGCTGTTTTTT
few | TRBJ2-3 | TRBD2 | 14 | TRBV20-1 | CSALGSGGLDTQYF | TGCAGTGCTCTAGGGAGCGGGGGATTAGATACGCAGTATTTT
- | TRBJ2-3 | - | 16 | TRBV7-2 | CASSVRPRQWSDTQYF | TGTGCCAGCAGCGTCAGGCCCCGGCAGTGGTCGGATACGCAGTATTTT
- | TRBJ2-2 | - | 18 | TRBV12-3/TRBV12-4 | CASSHPSGFLWPTGELFF | TGTGCCAGCAGCCATCCTTCGGGGTTCCTGTGGCCGACCGGGGAGCTGTTTTTT
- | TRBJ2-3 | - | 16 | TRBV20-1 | CSAPALEAPSSDTQYF | TGCAGTGCTCCTGCTCTGGAGGCGCCGTCGTCCGATACGCAGTATTTT
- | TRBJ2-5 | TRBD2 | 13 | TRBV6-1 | CASRPGGAETQYF | TGTGCCAGCAGACCCGGGGGGGCAGAGACCCAGTACTTC
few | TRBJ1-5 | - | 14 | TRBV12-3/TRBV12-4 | CASSLAQGRQPQHF | TGTGCCAGCAGTTTAGCGCAGGGTCGGCAGCCCCAGCATTTT
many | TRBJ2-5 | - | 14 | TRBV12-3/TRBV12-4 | CASSLNGDQETQYF | TGTGCCAGCAGTCTTAACGGGGACCAAGAGACCCAGTACTTC
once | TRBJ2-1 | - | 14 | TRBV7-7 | CASSLEGQSHEQFF | TGTGCCAGCAGCTTAGAGGGCCAGTCACATGAGCAGTTCTTC
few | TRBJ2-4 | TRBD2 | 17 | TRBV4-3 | CASSQDRAGGAKNIQYF | TGCGCCAGCAGCCAAGATCGGGCGGGAGGGGCCAAAAACATTCAGTACTTC
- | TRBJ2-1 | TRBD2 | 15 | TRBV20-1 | CSAARSGLADGEQFF | TGCAGTGCTGCCCGATCGGGACTAGCGGACGGTGAGCAGTTCTTC
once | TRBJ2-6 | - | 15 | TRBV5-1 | CASNTGNSGANVLTF | TGCGCCAGCAATACGGGGAACTCTGGGGCCAACGTCCTGACTTTC
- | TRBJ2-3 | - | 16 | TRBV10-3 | CAISGLAGTSTDTQYF | TGTGCCATCAGTGGTTTAGCCGGAACTAGCACAGATACGCAGTATTTT
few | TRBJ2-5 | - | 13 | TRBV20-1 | CSATRTFQETQYF | TGCAGTGCTACCCGGACGTTCCAAGAGACCCAGTACTTC
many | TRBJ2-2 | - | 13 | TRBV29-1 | CSVAGTGTGELFF | TGCAGCGTTGCCGGGACGGGCACCGGGGAGCTGTTTTTT
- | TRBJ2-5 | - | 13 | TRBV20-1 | CSARGQVQETQYF | TGCAGTGCTAGAGGACAGGTACAAGAGACCCAGTACTTC
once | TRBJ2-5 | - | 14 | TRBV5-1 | CASSLEGYAETQYF | TGCGCCAGCAGCTTGGAGGGGTACGCGGAGACCCAGTACTTC
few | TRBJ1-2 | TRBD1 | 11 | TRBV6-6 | CASRTGGGYTF | TGTGCCAGCAGAACAGGGGGCGGCTACACCTTC
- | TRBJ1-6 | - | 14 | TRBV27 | CASSPPRGSTPLHF | TGTGCCAGCAGCCCCCCCCGTGGATCGACACCCCTCCACTTT
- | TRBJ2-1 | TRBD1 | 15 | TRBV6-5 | CASSSDRVLGNEQFF | TGTGCCAGCAGTTCCGACAGGGTGCTAGGCAATGAGCAGTTCTTC